The clone carrying this T cell receptor beta chain has only one observation. The data were taken from a study of blood T cell repertoires in COVID-19. Study at large: Samples taken during acute and convalescent COVID-19 were collected in the United States, Italy and Spain. PBMCs, B-cell-depleted T cells, or T cells were the source of the cDNA or gDNA that made up the material.

Some clones are missing from TCRdb's copy, which holds only in-frame ones; the method was immunoSEQ multiplex PCR. The sample holds 150,000 to 200,000 clones, 75% to 85% seen once. The germline gives CDR1 SGHKS, CDR2 YYEKEE (reference sequence). Between the trimmed V and J ends, which lost 4 bases and 1 base, there was a span of 17 bases. The CDR3 is 16 amino acids. This chain joins TRBV5-5 and TRBJ1-1; no definite D call. The receptor was isolated from a woman aged 45 to 65 with acute COVID-19. Sequenced material: PBMCs or T cells enriched from blood (not recorded which). CDR3 in amino acids: CASSQAPLRGNTEAFF. The DNA of the CDR3 is TGTGCCAGCAGCCAAGCCCCCCTACGGGGGAACACTGAAGCTTTCTTT. Full variable domain (remainder filled in from reference TRBV5-5 and TRBJ1-1): DAGVTQSPTHLIKTRGQQVTLRCSPISGHKSVSWYQQVLGQGPQFIFQYYEKEERGRGNFPDRFSARQFPNYSSELNVNALLLGDSALYLCASSQAPLRGNTEAFFGQGTRLTVV.